These 18 T cell receptor beta chains were sequenced from one sample in a study of neoadjuvant anti-PD-1 for oral cavity cancer. Sequenced by immunoSEQ multiplex PCR; TCRdb stores in-frame clones only, minus some. The sample has over 15,000 clones, roughly 69% seen once. Source: PBMCs, taken before nivolumab (anti-PD-1) treatment. The origin of the receptors is a person aged 35 to 85 with oral cavity squamous cell carcinoma.

The J gene is TRBJ1-1, the V gene TRBV28; no clear D gene. The CDR3 has 14 amino acids. The V gene's germline CDR1 is MDHEN and CDR2 SYDVKM. V was pared by 7 bases and J by 0 bases, with 12 bases between. CDR3 protein: CASTDVILNTEAFF. In DNA form, the CDR3 reads TGTGCCAGCACGGACGTCATACTGAACACTGAAGCTTTCTTT.

The J gene is TRBJ2-7, the V gene TRBV7-9; unclear D gene. Trimming pared 5 bases from V and 3 bases from J, leaving 11 bases between. The CDR3 contains 13 residues. Germline V gene lookup returns CDR1 SEHNR and CDR2 FQNEAQ (reference sequence). The chain's CDR3 is CASSANQFYEQYF. The CDR3 DNA sequence: TGTGCCAGCAGCGCAAACCAGTTCTACGAGCAGTACTTC.

The rearrangement joins TRBV4-2 to TRBJ2-7, with D possibly being TRBD2 (5 bases). The CDR3 length is 17 residues. Germline V CDR1 and CDR2: LGHNA, YNFKEQ. Trimming pared 0 bases from V and 3 bases from J, leaving 18 bases between. The CDR3 DNA sequence: TGTGCCAGCAGCCAAGAGGACTCCCGTGGAGCGTTCTACGAGCAGTACTTC. Amino acids: CASSQEDSRGAFYEQYF.

This clone appeared a few times. J is TRBJ1-1 and V is TRBV10-3, with D tentatively TRBD1 (5 bases). The length of the CDR3 is 13 residues. Germline V gene lookup returns CDR1 ENHRY and CDR2 SYGVKD. Between the trimmed V and J ends, which lost 0 bases and 11 bases, there was a span of 13 bases. CDR3 amino acids: CAISESGDPGAFF. The CDR3, as DNA: TGTGCCATCAGTGAGTCGGGGGATCCCGGGGCTTTCTTT.

There are a few counts of this clone. This chain uses TRBV5-1 with TRBJ1-2, with D perhaps matching TRBD1 (6 bases). The CDR3 is made up of 12 amino acids. Trimming removed 3 bases at V and 6 bases at J, with 9 bases between. CDR1 and CDR2 from the germline V gene are SGHRS and YFSETQ. The CDR3 protein is CASSSDRNGYTF. The CDR3 region has the DNA TGCGCCAGCAGCTCCGACAGGAATGGCTACACCTTC. The entire variable domain, with the rest obtained from reference TRBV5-1 and TRBJ1-2, is as follows: KAGVTQTPRYLIKTRGQQVTLSCSPISGHRSVSWYQQTPGQGLQFLFEYFSETQRNKGNFPGRFSGRQFSNSRSEMNVSTLELGDSALYLCASSSDRNGYTFGSGTRLTVV.

The rearrangement uses TRBV7-9 and TRBJ1-2, with 8 bases lining up with TRBD1. This CDR3 comprises 16 residues. Per germline, CDR1 SEHNR and CDR2 FQNEAQ (reference sequence). Unmatched junction bases numbered 14, after V lost 5 bases and J lost 6 bases. CDR3 residues: CASSQETGTGFDGYTF. Here the CDR3 DNA reads TGTGCCAGCAGCCAAGAAACCGGGACAGGCTTTGATGGCTACACCTTC.

This chain links TRBV11-2 with TRBJ1-1; TRBD1 might be the D (5 bases). Deletions cut 0 bases from V and 5 bases from J, with 7 bases between. The CDR3 runs to 13 residues. Per the germline V gene, CDR1 is SGHAT and CDR2 is FQNNGV. The CDR3 loop reads CASSLDRGTEAFF. The CDR3, as DNA: TGTGCCAGCAGCTTAGACCGGGGGACTGAAGCTTTCTTT.

In its sample, this clone was seen a few times. The CDR3 loop reads CASSQEGTGTRETQYF. The CDR3 DNA is TGCGCCAGCAGCCAAGAGGGGACAGGGACCAGGGAGACCCAGTACTTC. J is TRBJ2-5 and V is TRBV4-1; TRBD1 agrees at 9 bases. The CDR3 is made up of 16 amino acids. V lost 0 bases and J lost 5; bases outside the gene matches: 7. Germline V gene sequence: CDR1 MGHRA, CDR2 YSYEKL.

This clone was found a few times. The genes are TRBV5-6 and TRBJ1-4; a possible D gene is TRBD1 (5 bases). Germline-derived CDR1 and CDR2 are SGHDT and YYEEEE. V was trimmed by 6 bases and J by 7 bases, leaving 16 bases between them. The CDR3 is 14 amino acids. The CDR3 region is CASNLGLGGEKLFF. CDR3 sequence (DNA): TGTGCCAGCAATCTGGGACTGGGGGGTGAAAAACTGTTTTTT.

The table lists this clone with a count of one. The chain is built from TRBV5-6 and TRBJ2-5; 14 bases are a match to TRBD2. The CDR3 runs to 18 residues. In germline, CDR1 is SGHDT, CDR2 YYEEEE. The junction had 11 bases not matched to a gene; V was cut back by 2 bases and J by 5 bases. The CDR3 loop is CASSFSPGLAGAWETQYF. Written as DNA, the CDR3 is TGTGCCAGCAGCTTCTCCCCGGGACTAGCGGGAGCGTGGGAGACCCAGTACTTC.

The rearrangement links TRBV29-1 to TRBJ2-1; 8 positions match TRBD2. V shed 1 base, J shed 2 bases, and the junction held 7 bases outside the gene matches. The germline V gene has CDR1 SQVTM and CDR2 ANQGSEA. The CDR3 totals 16 residues. The CDR3 is CSVEAPQRETYNEQFF. The CDR3 coding sequence is TGCAGCGTTGAAGCCCCCCAGCGGGAGACCTACAATGAGCAGTTCTTC.

V usage is TRBV27 and J usage is TRBJ2-3; 7 bases match TRBD1. Trimming removed 4 bases from V and 2 bases from J; junction bases left unmatched: 3. This CDR3 contains 14 residues. Germline V CDR1 and CDR2: MNHEY, SMNVEV (reference sequence). CDR3 protein: CASSSTGYTDTQYF. The CDR3 DNA reads as TGTGCCAGCAGTTCGACAGGGTACACAGATACGCAGTATTTT.

This clone came up once. V is TRBV27 and J is TRBJ1-2; tentatively, D is TRBD1 (5 bases). The V gene's germline CDR1 is MNHEY and CDR2 SMNVEV (reference sequence). The V end was cut by 2 bases, the J end by 4 bases, with 14 bases between. The CDR3 loop spans 15 amino acids. This chain's CDR3 is CASSLMEGSGYGYTF. The CDR3 DNA sequence: TGTGCCAGCAGTTTAATGGAGGGGAGCGGCTATGGCTACACCTTC.

The chain employs TRBV9 and TRBJ2-3, with 7 bases that match TRBD2. Germline loops: CDR1 SGDLS, CDR2 YYNGEE. This CDR3 has 15 amino acids. V shed 3 bases and J 0 bases; nucleotides not matched to a gene: 4. CDR3 in amino acids: CASSASGTSTDTQYF. The CDR3 region has the DNA TGTGCCAGCAGCGCGAGCGGGACTAGCACAGATACGCAGTATTTT.

This chain's CDR3 is CSVGSFQGDFYNEQFF. The DNA of the CDR3 is TGCAGCGTTGGTTCGTTTCAGGGGGACTTCTACAATGAGCAGTTCTTC. The chain joins TRBV29-1 to TRBJ2-1; possibly TRBD1 for D (7 bases). CDR1 is SQVTM, CDR2 ANQGSEA, per germline. This CDR3 is built from 16 residues. Trimming took off 4 bases at V and 3 bases at J, with 19 bases between the two ends.

The chain couples TRBV6-6 to TRBJ1-5, with D perhaps TRBD1 (5 bases). Germline CDR1 and CDR2: MNHNY and SVGAGI (reference sequence). The CDR3 length is 13 residues. Deletions cut 6 bases from V and 5 bases from J, with 11 bases between. CDR3: CASREQGYQPQHF. The CDR3 DNA reads TGTGCCAGCAGAGAGCAGGGCTATCAGCCCCAGCATTTT.

The rearrangement links TRBV27 to TRBJ2-7; 8 nucleotides align to TRBD1. V was pared by 6 bases and J by 3 bases, with 7 bases of the junction left unmatched. CDR3 length: 14 amino acids. The germline gives CDR1 MNHEY, CDR2 SMNVEV (reference sequence). CDR3 amino acids: CASSWTGQGYEQYF. For the CDR3, the DNA is TGTGCCAGCAGCTGGACAGGGCAAGGCTACGAGCAGTACTTC.

The DNA of the CDR3 is TGTGCCAGCAGCTTCCCTGATCAGCCCCAGCATTTT. Its translation is CASSFPDQPQHF. The chain carries TRBV7-9 and TRBJ1-5; D is ambiguous. Per the germline V gene, CDR1 is SEHNR and CDR2 is FQNEAQ (reference sequence). Trimming cost V 3 bases and J 5 bases, with 5 bases left between them. The CDR3 has 12 residues. Complete variable domain (other parts from reference TRBV7-9 and TRBJ1-5): DTGVSQNPRHKITKRGQNVTFRCDPISEHNRLYWYRQTLGQGPEFLTYFQNEAQLEKSRLLSDRFSAERPKGSFSTLEIQRTEQGDSAMYLCASSFPDQPQHFGDGTRLSIL.